Listed below are T cell receptor beta chains from one sample, sequenced in a study of response to subunit inactivated influenza vaccine. A single record per CDR3 protein comes from TCRdb applying MiXCR to the RT-PCR reads. The sample includes 710,000 or so distinct CDR3 sequences, around 16% seen only once; the top ten take around 10%. The source material was PBMCs from blood, sampled roughly 12 days after vaccination. Receptors were obtained from a man in his fifties who received an inactivated influenza vaccine. CDR3s include the opening cysteine and the closing phenylalanine or tryptophan. D genes are given only for firm matches. Rows may omit the clone size; those that give it use once, few, many or a size class.

v_call: TRBV12-3/TRBV12-4; clone_size: few; j_call: TRBJ2-3; d_call: TRBD2; cdr3_nt: TGTGCCAGCAGTTTAAAGCTAGCGGGTTCAGATACGCAGTATTTT; cdr3_aa: CASSLKLAGSDTQYF
v_call: TRBV20-1; clone_size: few; j_call: TRBJ1-1; d_call: .; cdr3_nt: TGCAGTGCTAGATTTCGAGTAGGGGGGAGCGCTGAAGCTTTCTTT; cdr3_aa: CSARFRVGGSAEAFF
v_call: TRBV4-1; clone_size: few; j_call: TRBJ1-1; d_call: .; cdr3_nt: TGCGCCAGCAGCCAAGGGTGGGGGAGTAACACTGAAGCTTTCTTT; cdr3_aa: CASSQGWGSNTEAFF
v_call: TRBV10-3; clone_size: .; j_call: TRBJ2-7; d_call: TRBD2; cdr3_nt: TGTGCCACGATGGGGGAGGGAGACGAGCAGTACTTC; cdr3_aa: CATMGEGDEQYF
v_call: TRBV28; clone_size: .; j_call: TRBJ2-7; d_call: TRBD1; cdr3_nt: TGTGCCAGCAGCGATCCGGGACAGGGGGCCTACGAGCAGTACTTC; cdr3_aa: CASSDPGQGAYEQYF
v_call: TRBV4-3; clone_size: few; j_call: TRBJ2-1; d_call: .; cdr3_nt: TGCGCCAGCAGCCAAGAGGGTGTGAGGAGCAATGAGCAGTTCTTC; cdr3_aa: CASSQEGVRSNEQFF
v_call: TRBV7-9; clone_size: few; j_call: TRBJ1-1; d_call: TRBD1; cdr3_nt: TGTGCCAGCACCTCTCATTACAGGGGGGGCACTGAAGCTTTCTTT; cdr3_aa: CASTSHYRGGTEAFF
v_call: TRBV5-1; clone_size: many; j_call: TRBJ1-6; d_call: TRBD1; cdr3_nt: TGCGCCAGCAGCGAAGGAGGGACAGGGATTAATTCACCCCTCCACTTT; cdr3_aa: CASSEGGTGINSPLHF
v_call: TRBV6-2/TRBV6-3; clone_size: once; j_call: TRBJ2-3; d_call: TRBD1; cdr3_nt: TGTGCCAGCAGTTACTGGGACAGGGTCACAGATACGCAGTATTTT; cdr3_aa: CASSYWDRVTDTQYF
v_call: TRBV25-1; clone_size: .; j_call: TRBJ2-5; d_call: .; cdr3_nt: TGTGCCAGCATGCGCGGGACGGAAGAGACCCAGTACTTC; cdr3_aa: CASMRGTEETQYF
v_call: TRBV4-3; clone_size: few; j_call: TRBJ2-5; d_call: .; cdr3_nt: TGCGCCAGCAGCCAAGAAGTGGCGAGGGGCCAAGAGACCCAGTACTTC; cdr3_aa: CASSQEVARGQETQYF
v_call: TRBV7-2; clone_size: few; j_call: TRBJ2-5; d_call: .; cdr3_nt: TGTGCCAGCAGCTTAAGGGGGGGGGGAGAGACCCAGTACTTC; cdr3_aa: CASSLRGGGETQYF
v_call: TRBV5-1; clone_size: many; j_call: TRBJ2-3; d_call: TRBD2; cdr3_nt: TGCGCCAGCAGCCCGGGACTAGCGGACTTCTTCCGCACAGATACGCAGTATTTT; cdr3_aa: CASSPGLADFFRTDTQYF
v_call: TRBV7-2; clone_size: many; j_call: TRBJ1-2; d_call: .; cdr3_nt: TGTGCCAGCAGCTCCCGGGACCTCTCTTGGGGTGGCTACACCTTC; cdr3_aa: CASSSRDLSWGGYTF
v_call: TRBV20-1; clone_size: .; j_call: TRBJ2-7; d_call: .; cdr3_nt: TGCAGTGCTCAGCGGGCTACCTACGAGCAGTACTTC; cdr3_aa: CSAQRATYEQYF
v_call: TRBV3-1; clone_size: few; j_call: TRBJ2-2; d_call: .; cdr3_nt: TGTGCCAGCAGCATGACTATTAAGCCTGGGGAGCTGTTTTTT; cdr3_aa: CASSMTIKPGELFF
v_call: TRBV9; clone_size: .; j_call: TRBJ2-1; d_call: .; cdr3_nt: TGTGCCAGCAGCGCCCGTCGCAATGAGCAGTTCTTC; cdr3_aa: CASSARRNEQFF
v_call: TRBV7-8; clone_size: .; j_call: TRBJ2-1; d_call: TRBD2; cdr3_nt: TGTGCCAGCAGCCCCCTTCTAGCGGGGGGGCTTAATGAGCAGTTCTTC; cdr3_aa: CASSPLLAGGLNEQFF
v_call: TRBV20-1; clone_size: few; j_call: TRBJ2-1; d_call: TRBD1; cdr3_nt: TGCAGTGCTCCGGGACAGGGGCCTGGGCGGCAGTTCTTC; cdr3_aa: CSAPGQGPGRQFF
v_call: TRBV2; clone_size: few; j_call: TRBJ2-5; d_call: .; cdr3_nt: TGTGCCAGCGGACTACCGCATGAGACCCAGTACTTC; cdr3_aa: CASGLPHETQYF
v_call: TRBV6-4; clone_size: .; j_call: TRBJ2-1; d_call: .; cdr3_nt: TGTGCCAGCAGTGACTCTCCTGGAGGGTACAATGAGCAGTTCTTC; cdr3_aa: CASSDSPGGYNEQFF
v_call: TRBV12-3/TRBV12-4; clone_size: few; j_call: TRBJ2-2; d_call: TRBD2; cdr3_nt: TGTGCCAGCAGCCCCTCCGGACTAGCGGGATCCGGGGAGCTGTTTTTT; cdr3_aa: CASSPSGLAGSGELFF
v_call: TRBV20-1; clone_size: .; j_call: TRBJ2-1; d_call: .; cdr3_nt: TGCAGTGCTCACACGGATGGGGGGGCTAGCTACAATGAGCAGTTCTTC; cdr3_aa: CSAHTDGGASYNEQFF